The clone carrying this T cell receptor beta chain was picked up many times. Its antigen remains unknown. In TCRdb, the RACE reads were re-called with MiXCR into one record per CDR3 protein. The sample includes roughly 120,000 distinct CDR3 sequences, 9.5% to 13% of them seen just once. Noted time point: patch test 1, 2 weeks after DPC sensitization. Treatment specified: therapeutic diphenylcyclopropenone sensitization with weekly scalp DPC. Donors were 18 to 70-year-old alopecia patients suitable for DPC. Extraction yielded total RNA from whole blood (unfractionated). This sample was included in a study of human T cells and chemical hapten exposure. Study-level points and caveats: Versus controls, significantly more large CDR3 similarity clusters arose from expanded TCRs.

V lost 4 bases to trimming and J lost 3 bases; unmatched junction nucleotides: 3. The CDR3 runs 14 residues. The sample here was whole blood, taken in connection with sensitization to the hapten diphenylcyclopropenone (DPC). The rearrangement joins TRBV12-3 or TRBV12-4 to TRBJ2-1, with TRBD2 matching over 7 bases. The source of this sequence is a woman aged 45-65 years with alopecia areata. Some clones in this sample may be carry-over from other donors' samples. As DNA, the CDR3 is TGTGCCAGCAGTTCCGGACTAGGCTACAATGAGCAGTTCTTC. It encodes CASSSGLGYNEQFF.